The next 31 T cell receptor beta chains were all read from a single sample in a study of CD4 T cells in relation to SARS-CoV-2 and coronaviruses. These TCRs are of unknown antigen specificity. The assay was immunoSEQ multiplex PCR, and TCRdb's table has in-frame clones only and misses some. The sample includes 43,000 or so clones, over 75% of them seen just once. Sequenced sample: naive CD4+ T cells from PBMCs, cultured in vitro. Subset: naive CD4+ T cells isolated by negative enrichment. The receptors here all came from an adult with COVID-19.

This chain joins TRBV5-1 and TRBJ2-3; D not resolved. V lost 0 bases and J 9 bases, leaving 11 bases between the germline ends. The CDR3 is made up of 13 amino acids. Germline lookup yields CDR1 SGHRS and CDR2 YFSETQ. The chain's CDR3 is CASSLVGQRTQYF. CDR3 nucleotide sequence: TGCGCCAGCAGCTTGGTGGGCCAAAGGACGCAGTATTTT.

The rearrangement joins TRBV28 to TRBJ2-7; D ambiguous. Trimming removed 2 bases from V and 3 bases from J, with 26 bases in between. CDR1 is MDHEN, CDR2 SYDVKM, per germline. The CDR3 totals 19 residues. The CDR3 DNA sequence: TGTGCCAGCAGTTTACGACAAATTTATGGCGCCTCGCCGAACTACGAGCAGTACTTC. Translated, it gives CASSLRQIYGASPNYEQYF.

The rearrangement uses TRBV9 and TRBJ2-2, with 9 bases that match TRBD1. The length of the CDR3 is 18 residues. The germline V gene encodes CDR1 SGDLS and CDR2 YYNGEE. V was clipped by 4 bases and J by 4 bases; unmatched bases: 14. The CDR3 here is CASSTYRGRTGVTGELFF. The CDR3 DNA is TGTGCCAGCAGCACCTACCGGGGGAGGACAGGGGTCACCGGGGAGCTGTTTTTT.

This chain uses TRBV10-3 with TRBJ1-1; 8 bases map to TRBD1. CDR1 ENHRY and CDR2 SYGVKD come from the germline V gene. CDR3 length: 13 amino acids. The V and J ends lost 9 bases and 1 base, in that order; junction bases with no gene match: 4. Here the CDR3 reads CAMQGAGNTEAFF. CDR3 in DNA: TGTGCCATGCAGGGGGCTGGGAACACTGAAGCTTTCTTT.

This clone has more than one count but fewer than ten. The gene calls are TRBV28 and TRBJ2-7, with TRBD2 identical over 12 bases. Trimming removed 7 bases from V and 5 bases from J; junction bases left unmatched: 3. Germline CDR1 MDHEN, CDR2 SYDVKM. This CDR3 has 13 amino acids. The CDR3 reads CASTTSGRNEQYF. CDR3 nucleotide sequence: TGTGCCAGCACTACTAGCGGGAGGAACGAGCAGTACTTC. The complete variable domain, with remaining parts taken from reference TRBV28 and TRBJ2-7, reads DVKVTQSSRYLVKRTGEKVFLECVQDMDHENMFWYRQDPGLGLRLIYFSYDVKMKEKGDIPEGYSVSREKKERFSLILESASTNQTSMYLCASTTSGRNEQYFGPGTRLTVT.

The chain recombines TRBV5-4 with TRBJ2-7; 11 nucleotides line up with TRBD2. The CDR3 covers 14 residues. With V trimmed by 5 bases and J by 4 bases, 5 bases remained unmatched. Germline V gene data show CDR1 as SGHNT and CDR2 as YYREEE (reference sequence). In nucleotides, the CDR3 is TGTGCCAGCAGAACGGGACTAGCGGAATACGAGCAGTACTTC. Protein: CASRTGLAEYEQYF. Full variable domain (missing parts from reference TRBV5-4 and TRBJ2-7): ETGVTQSPTHLIKTRGQQVTLRCSSQSGHNTVSWYQQALGQGPQFIFQYYREEENGRGNFPPRFSGLQFPNYSSELNVNALELDDSALYLCASRTGLAEYEQYFGPGTRLTVT.

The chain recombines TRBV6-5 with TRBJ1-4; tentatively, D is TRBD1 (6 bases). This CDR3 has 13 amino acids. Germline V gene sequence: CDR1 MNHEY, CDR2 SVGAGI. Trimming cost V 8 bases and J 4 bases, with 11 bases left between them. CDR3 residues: CASVLGGNEKLFF. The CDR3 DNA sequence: TGTGCCAGCGTGCTAGGGGGTAATGAAAAACTGTTTTTT.

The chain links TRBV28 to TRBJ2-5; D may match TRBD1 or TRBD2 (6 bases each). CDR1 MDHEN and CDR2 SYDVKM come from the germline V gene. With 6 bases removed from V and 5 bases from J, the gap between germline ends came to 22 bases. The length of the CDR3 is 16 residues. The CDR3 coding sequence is TGTGCCAGCAGCTCGCGTCGCCCGGGGGCCCGCGAGACCCAGTACTTC. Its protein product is CASSSRRPGARETQYF.

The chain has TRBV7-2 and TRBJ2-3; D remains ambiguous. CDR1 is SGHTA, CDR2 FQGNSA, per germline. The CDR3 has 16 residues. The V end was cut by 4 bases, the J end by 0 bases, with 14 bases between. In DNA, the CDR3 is TGTGCCAGCAGCTCCCTAAGGTACATTAGCACAGATACGCAGTATTTT. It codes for CASSSLRYISTDTQYF.

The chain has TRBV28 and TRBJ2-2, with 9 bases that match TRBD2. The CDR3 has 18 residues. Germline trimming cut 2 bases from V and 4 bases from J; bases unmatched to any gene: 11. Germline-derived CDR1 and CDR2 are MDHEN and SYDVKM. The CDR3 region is CASSLVAGDLWITGELFF. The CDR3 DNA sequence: TGTGCCAGCAGTTTAGTAGCGGGAGATTTGTGGATCACCGGGGAGCTGTTTTTT.

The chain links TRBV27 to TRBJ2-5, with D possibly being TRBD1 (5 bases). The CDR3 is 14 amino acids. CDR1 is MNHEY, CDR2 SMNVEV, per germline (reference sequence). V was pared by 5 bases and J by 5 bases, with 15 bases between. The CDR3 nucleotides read TGTGCCAGCAGTGTCAGGGTAATAGGGGAGACCCAGTACTTC. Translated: CASSVRVIGETQYF.

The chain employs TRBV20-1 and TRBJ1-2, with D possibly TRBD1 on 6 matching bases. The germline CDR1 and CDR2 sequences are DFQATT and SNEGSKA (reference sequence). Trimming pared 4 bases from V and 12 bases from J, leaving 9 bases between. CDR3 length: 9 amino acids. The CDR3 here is CSAIGQHTF. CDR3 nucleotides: TGCAGTGCTATTGGACAGCACACCTTC.

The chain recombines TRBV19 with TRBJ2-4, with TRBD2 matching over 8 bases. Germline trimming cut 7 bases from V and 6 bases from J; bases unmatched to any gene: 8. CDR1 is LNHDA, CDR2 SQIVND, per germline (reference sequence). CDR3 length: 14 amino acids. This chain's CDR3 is CASISAGAANIQYF. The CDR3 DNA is TGTGCCAGTATCTCAGCGGGAGCCGCAAACATTCAGTACTTC.

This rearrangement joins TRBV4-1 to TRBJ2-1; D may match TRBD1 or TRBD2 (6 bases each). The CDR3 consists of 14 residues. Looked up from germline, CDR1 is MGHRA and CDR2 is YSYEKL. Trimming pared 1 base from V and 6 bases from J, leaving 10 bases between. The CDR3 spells CASSQAQGLNEQFF. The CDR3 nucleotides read TGCGCCAGCAGCCAAGCACAGGGACTCAATGAGCAGTTCTTC.

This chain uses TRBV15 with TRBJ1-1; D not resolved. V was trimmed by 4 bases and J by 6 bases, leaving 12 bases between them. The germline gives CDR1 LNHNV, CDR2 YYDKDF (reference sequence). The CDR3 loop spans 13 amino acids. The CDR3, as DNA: TGTGCCACCAGCAAGGGCCCGAGCGCTGAAGCTTTCTTT. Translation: CATSKGPSAEAFF.

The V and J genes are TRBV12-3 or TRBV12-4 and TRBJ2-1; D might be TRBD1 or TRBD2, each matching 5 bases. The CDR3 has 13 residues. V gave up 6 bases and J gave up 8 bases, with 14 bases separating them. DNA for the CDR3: TGTGCCAGCAGCGCCGGGGCCAGGGATGAGCAGTTCTTC. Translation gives CASSAGARDEQFF.

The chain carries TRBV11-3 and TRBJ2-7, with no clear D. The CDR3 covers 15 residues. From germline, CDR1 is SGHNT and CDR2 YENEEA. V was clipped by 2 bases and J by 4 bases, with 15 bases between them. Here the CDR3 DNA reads TGTGCCAGCAGCTTATTCAGTGAGGACGGTTACGAGCAGTACTTC. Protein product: CASSLFSEDGYEQYF.

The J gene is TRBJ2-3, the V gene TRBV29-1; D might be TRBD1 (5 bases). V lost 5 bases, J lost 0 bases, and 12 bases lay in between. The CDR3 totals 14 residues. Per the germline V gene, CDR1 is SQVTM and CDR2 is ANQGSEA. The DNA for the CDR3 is TGCAGCGTTCGCAGGGAATCTAGCACAGATACGCAGTATTTT. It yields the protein CSVRRESSTDTQYF.

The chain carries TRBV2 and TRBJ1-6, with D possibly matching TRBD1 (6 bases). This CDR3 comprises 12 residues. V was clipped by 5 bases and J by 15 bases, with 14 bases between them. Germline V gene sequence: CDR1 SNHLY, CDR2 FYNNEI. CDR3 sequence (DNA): TGTGCCAGCAGTTTCCGGGGACAAAACCTCCACTTT. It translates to CASSFRGQNLHF.

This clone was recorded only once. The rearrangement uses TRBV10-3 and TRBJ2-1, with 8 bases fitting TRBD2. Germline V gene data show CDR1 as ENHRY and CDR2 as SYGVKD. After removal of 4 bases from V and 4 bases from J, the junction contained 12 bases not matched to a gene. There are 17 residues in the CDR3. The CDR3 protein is CAISAQISGERYNEQFF. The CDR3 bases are TGTGCCATCAGTGCCCAAATTAGCGGGGAACGGTACAATGAGCAGTTCTTC.

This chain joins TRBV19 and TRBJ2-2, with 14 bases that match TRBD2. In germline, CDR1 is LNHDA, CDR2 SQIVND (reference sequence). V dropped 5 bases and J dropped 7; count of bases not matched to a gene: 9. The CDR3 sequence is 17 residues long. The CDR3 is CASSARLAGGPFGELFF. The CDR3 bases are TGTGCCAGTAGTGCACGACTAGCGGGAGGGCCCTTCGGGGAGCTGTTTTTT.

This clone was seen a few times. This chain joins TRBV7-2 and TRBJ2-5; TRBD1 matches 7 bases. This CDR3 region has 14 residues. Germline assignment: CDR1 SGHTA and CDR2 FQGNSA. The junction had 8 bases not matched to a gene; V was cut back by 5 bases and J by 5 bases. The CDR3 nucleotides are TGTGCCAGCAGCGCACAGGGGCGCGGGGAGACCCAGTACTTC. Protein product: CASSAQGRGETQYF.

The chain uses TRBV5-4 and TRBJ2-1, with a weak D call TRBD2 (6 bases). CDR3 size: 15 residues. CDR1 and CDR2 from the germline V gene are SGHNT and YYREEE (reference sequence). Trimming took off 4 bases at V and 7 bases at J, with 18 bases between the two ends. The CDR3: CASSPPRSGWNEQFF. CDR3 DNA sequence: TGTGCCAGCAGCCCGCCTCGCAGCGGGTGGAATGAGCAGTTCTTC.

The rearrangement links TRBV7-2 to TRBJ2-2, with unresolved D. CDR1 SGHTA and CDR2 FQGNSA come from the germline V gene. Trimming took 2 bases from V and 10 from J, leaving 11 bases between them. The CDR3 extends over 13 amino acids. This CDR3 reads CASSLSPTVELFF. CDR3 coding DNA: TGTGCCAGCAGCTTAAGCCCTACTGTGGAGCTGTTTTTT.

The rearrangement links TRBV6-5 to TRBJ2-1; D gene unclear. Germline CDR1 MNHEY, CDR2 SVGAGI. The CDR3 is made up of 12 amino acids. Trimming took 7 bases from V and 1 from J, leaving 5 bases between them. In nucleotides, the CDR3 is TGTGCCAGCACAACTTCCTACAATGAGCAGTTCTTC. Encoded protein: CASTTSYNEQFF.

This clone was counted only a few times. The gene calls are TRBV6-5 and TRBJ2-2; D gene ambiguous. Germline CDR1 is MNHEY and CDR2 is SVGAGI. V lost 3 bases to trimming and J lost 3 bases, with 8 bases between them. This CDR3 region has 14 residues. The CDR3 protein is CASSYDGYTGELFF. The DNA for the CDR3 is TGTGCCAGCAGTTATGATGGGTACACCGGGGAGCTGTTTTTT.

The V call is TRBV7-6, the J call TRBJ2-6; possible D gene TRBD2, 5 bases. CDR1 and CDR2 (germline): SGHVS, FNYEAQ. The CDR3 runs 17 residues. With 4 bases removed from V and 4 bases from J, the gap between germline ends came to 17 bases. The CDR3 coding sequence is TGTGCCAGCAGCTCGGGCCCCGGGGAGCCCGGGGCCAACGTCCTGACTTTC. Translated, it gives CASSSGPGEPGANVLTF.

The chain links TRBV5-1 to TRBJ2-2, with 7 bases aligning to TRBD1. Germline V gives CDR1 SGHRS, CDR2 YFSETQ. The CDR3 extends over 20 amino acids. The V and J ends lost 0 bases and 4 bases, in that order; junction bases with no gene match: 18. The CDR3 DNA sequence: TGCGCCAGCAGCTTGGCCGTTTTACTAGACAGGGTACGCGGCACCGGGGAGCTGTTTTTT. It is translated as CASSLAVLLDRVRGTGELFF.

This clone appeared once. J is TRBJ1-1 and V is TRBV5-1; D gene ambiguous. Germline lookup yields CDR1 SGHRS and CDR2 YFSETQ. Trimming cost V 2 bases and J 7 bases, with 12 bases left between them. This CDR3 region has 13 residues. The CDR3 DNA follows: TGCGCCAGCAGCTTAATCCCGGACGGTGAAGCTTTCTTT. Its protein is CASSLIPDGEAFF.

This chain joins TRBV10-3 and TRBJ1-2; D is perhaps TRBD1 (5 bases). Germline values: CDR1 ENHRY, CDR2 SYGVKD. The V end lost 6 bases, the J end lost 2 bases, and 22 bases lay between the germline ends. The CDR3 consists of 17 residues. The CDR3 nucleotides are TGTGCCATCAGCTCGGGGGAGGGGCCGTTTTTAAACTATGGCTACACCTTC. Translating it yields CAISSGEGPFLNYGYTF.

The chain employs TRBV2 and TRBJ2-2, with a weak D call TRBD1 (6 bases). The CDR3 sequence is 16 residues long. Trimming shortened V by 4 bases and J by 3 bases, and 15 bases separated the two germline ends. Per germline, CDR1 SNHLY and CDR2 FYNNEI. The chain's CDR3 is CASSALPGADTGELFF. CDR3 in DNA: TGTGCCAGCAGTGCTCTTCCAGGGGCGGACACCGGGGAGCTGTTTTTT.